This TCR beta chain was observed in a study of T cell repertoires in cytomegalovirus infection. Study-wide context: Indications of both CMV infection and matching HLA type were provided by public TCR beta signatures.

A single record per CDR3 protein comes from TCRdb applying MiXCR to the reads. Among hundreds of thousands of distinct CDR3 sequences, 30% to 35% were seen once, and the ten largest hold 12%. Comments on this clonotype: Its target is unknown. The junction departs from germline at one end; a sequencing error may be responsible.

Germline V CDR1 and CDR2: MNHEY, SVGEGT. This CDR3 comprises 17 residues. This clonotype was obtained from a human donor in good health (CMV status not recorded). Some clones in this sample may be carry-over from other donors' samples. The material sequenced was cultured CD8+ T cells from PBMCs, taken from culture after CMV antigen stimulation. The chain links TRBV6-2 or TRBV6-3 to TRBJ2-1; 9 bases fit TRBD2. This CDR3 reads CANSYPMGGGDYNEQFF. For the CDR3, the DNA is TGTGCCAACAGTTACCCAATGGGCGGGGGGGACTACAATGAGCAGTTCTTC.